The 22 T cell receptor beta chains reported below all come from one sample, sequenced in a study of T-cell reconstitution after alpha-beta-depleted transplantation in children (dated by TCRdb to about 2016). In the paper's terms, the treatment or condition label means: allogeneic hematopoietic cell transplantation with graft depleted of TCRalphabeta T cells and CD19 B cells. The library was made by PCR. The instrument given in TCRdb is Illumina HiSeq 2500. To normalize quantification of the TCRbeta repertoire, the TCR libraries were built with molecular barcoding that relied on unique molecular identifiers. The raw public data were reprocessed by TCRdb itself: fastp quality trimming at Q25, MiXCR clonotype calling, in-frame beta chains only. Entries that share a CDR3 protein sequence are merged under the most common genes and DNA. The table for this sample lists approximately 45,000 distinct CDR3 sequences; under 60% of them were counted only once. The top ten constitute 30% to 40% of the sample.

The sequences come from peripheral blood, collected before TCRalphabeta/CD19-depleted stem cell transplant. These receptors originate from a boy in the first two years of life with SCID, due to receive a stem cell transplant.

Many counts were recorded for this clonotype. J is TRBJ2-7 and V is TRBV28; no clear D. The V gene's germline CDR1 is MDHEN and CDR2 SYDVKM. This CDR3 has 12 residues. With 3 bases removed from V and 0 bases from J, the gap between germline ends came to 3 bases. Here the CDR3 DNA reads TGTGCCAGCAGTTTTAGCTCCTACGAGCAGTACTTC. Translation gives CASSFSSYEQYF.

The CDR3 DNA reads as TGTGCCAGCAGCCAAGATGGAACAGGGGGCTCCTACGAGCAGTACTTC. This encodes CASSQDGTGGSYEQYF. The V gene is TRBV4-2, the J gene TRBJ2-7; 8 bases fit TRBD1. Germline CDR1 LGHNA, CDR2 YNFKEQ. V was clipped by 0 bases and J by 0 bases; unmatched bases: 4. The CDR3 loop spans 16 amino acids.

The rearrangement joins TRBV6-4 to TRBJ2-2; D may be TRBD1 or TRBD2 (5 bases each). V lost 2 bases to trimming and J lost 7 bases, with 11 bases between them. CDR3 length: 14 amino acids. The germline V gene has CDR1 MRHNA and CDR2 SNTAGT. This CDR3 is CASSDGRAGGELFF. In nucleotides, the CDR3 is TGTGCCAGCAGTGACGGCAGGGCGGGCGGGGAGCTGTTTTTT.

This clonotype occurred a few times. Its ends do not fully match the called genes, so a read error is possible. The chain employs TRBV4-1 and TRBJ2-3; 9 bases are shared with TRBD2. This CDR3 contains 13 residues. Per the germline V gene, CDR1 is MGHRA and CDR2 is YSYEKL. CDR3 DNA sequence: TGCGCCACCAGCAGCGGGGGGACAGATACGCAGTATTTT. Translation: CATSSGGTDTQYF.

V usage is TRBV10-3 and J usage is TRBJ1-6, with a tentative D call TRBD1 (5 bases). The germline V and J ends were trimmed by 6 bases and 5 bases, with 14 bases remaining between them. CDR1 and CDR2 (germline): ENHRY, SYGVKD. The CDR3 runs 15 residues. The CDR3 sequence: CAISLRDGDNSPLHF. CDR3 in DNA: TGTGCCATCAGCCTCCGGGACGGGGATAATTCACCCCTCCACTTT.

The DNA of the CDR3 is TGCGCCAGCAGCCAAGGAAAGGGACAAGAGACCCAGTACTTC. The encoded protein is CASSQGKGQETQYF. The genes are TRBV4-3 and TRBJ2-5, with no clear D. Trimming stripped 1 base from V and 2 bases from J, with 8 bases between. This CDR3 contains 14 residues. Germline V gene lookup returns CDR1 LGHNA and CDR2 YSLEER.

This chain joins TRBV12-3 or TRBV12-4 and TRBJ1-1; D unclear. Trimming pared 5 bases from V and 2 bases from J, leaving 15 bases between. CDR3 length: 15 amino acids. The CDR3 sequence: CASSPTLQNNTEAFF. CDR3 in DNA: TGTGCCAGCAGTCCTACCTTACAGAACAACACTGAAGCTTTCTTT.

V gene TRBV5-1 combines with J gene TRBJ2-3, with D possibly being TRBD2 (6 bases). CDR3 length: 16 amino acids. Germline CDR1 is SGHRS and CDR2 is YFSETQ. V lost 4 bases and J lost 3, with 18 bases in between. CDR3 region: CASSTARSGLTDTQYF. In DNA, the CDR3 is TGCGCCAGCAGCACGGCCCGGTCAGGACTAACAGATACGCAGTATTTT.

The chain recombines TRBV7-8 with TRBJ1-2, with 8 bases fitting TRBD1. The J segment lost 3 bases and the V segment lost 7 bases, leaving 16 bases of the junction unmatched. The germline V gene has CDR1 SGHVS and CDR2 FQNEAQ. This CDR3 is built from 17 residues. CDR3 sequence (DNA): TGTGCCAGCATCCTCCAGGGGGCCTTCTCAATAGACTATGGCTACACCTTC. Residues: CASILQGAFSIDYGYTF. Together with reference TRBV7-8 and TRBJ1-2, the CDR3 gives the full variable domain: GAGVSQSPRYKVAKRGQDVALRCDPISGHVSLFWYQQALGQGPEFLTYFQNEAQLDKSGLPSDRFFAERPEGSVSTLKIQRTQQEDSAVYLCASILQGAFSIDYGYTFGSGTRLTVV.

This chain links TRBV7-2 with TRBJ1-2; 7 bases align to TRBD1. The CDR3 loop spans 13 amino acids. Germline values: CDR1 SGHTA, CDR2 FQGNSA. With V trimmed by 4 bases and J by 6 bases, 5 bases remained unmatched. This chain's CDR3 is CASSSRTGNGYTF. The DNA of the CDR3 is TGTGCCAGCAGCTCACGGACAGGCAATGGCTACACCTTC.

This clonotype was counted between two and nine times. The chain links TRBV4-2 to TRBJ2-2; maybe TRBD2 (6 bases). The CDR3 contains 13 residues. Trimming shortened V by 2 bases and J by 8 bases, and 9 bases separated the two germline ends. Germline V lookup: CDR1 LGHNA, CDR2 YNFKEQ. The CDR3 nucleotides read TGTGCCAGCAGCCAAAGGGACTCAGGGGAGCTGTTTTTT. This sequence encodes CASSQRDSGELFF.

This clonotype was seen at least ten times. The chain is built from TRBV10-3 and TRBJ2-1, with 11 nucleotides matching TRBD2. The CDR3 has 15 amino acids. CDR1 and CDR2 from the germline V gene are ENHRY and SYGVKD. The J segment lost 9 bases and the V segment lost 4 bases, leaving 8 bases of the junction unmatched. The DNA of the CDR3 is TGTGCCATCAGTGGCCAGCTAGCGGGGGGTGGTGAGCAGTTCTTC. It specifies CAISGQLAGGGEQFF.

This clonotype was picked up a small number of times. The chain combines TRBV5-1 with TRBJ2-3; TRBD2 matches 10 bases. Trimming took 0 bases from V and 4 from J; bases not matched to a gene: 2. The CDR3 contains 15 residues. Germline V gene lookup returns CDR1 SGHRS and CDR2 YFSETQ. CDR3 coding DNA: TGCGCCAGCAGCTTGGCTAGCGGGGGAGCAGATACGCAGTATTTT. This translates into CASSLASGGADTQYF.

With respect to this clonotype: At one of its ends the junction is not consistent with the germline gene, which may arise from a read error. Written as DNA, the CDR3 is TGTGCCAGCAGTCTAGCAGCCGATACGCAGTATTTT. It yields the protein CASSLAADTQYF. This chain joins TRBV12-3 or TRBV12-4 and TRBJ2-3; possible D gene TRBD2, 5 bases. This CDR3 is built from 12 residues.

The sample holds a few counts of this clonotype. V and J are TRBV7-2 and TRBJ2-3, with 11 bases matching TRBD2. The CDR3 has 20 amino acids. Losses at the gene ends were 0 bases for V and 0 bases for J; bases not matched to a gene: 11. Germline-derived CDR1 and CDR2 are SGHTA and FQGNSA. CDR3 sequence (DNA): TGTGCCAGCAGCTTAGCGCGGTTGACTAGCGGGGCTTCTAGCACAGATACGCAGTATTTT. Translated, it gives CASSLARLTSGASSTDTQYF.

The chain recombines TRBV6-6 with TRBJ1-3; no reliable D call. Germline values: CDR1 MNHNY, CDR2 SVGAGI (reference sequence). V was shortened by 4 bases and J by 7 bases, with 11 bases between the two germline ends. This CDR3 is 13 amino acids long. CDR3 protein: CASSSGAVNTIYF. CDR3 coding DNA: TGTGCCAGCAGTTCTGGCGCGGTGAACACCATATATTTT.

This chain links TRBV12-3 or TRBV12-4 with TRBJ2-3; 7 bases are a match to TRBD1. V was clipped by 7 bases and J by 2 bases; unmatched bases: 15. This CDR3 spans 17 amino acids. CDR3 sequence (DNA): TGTGCCAGCACCCTCGAGAAGATGACAGGGTACACAGATACGCAGTATTTT. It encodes CASTLEKMTGYTDTQYF.

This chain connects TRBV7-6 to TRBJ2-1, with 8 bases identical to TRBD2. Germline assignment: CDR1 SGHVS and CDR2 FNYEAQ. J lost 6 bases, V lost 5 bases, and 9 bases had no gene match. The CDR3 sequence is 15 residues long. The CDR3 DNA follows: TGTGCCAGCAGCCCCGCACGGGGGGGTGTCAATGAGCAGTTCTTC. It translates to CASSPARGGVNEQFF.

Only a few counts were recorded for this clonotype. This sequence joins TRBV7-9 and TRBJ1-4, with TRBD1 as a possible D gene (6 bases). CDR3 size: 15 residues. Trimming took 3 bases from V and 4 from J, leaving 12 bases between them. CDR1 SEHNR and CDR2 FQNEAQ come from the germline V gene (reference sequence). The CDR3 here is CASSLWTDFNEKLFF. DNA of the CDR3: TGTGCCAGCAGCTTGTGGACAGATTTTAATGAAAAACTGTTTTTT.

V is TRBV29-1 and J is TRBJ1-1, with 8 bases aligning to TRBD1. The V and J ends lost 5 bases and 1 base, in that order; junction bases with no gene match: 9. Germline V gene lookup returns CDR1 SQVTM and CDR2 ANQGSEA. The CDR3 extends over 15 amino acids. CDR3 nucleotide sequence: TGCAGCGTTAACCCCGAGACAGGGGCGAACACTGAAGCTTTCTTT. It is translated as CSVNPETGANTEAFF. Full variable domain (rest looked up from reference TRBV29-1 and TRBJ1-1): SAVISQKPSRDICQRGTSLTIQCQVDSQVTMMFWYRQQPGQSLTLIATANQGSEATYESGFVIDKFPISRPNLTFSTLTVSNMSPEDSSIYLCSVNPETGANTEAFFGQGTRLTVV.

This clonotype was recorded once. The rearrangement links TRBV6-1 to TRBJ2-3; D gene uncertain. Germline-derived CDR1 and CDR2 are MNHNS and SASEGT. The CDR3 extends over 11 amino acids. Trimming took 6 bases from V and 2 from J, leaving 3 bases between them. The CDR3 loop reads CASRITDTQYF. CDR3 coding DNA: TGTGCCAGCAGAATCACAGATACGCAGTATTTT.

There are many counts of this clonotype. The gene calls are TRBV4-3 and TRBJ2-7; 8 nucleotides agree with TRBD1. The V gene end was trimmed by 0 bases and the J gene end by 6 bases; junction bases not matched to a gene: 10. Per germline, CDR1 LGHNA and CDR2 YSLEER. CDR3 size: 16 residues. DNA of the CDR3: TGCGCCAGCAGCCAAGATCGGTTTGACAGGGGCTGCGAGCAGTACTTC. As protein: CASSQDRFDRGCEQYF.